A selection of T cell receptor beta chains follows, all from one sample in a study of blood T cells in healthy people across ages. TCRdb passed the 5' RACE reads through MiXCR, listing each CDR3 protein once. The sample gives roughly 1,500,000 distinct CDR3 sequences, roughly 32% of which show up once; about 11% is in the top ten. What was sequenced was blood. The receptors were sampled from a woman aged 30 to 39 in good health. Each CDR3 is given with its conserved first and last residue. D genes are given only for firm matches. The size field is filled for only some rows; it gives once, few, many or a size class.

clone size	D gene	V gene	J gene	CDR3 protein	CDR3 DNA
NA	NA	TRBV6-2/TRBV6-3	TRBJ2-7	CASSYRAGILSYEQYF	TGTGCCAGCAGCTACCGGGCGGGGATCCTCTCCTACGAGCAGTACTTC
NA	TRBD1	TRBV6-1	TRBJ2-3	CASTRAQGASTDTQYF	TGTGCCAGCACCCGGGCACAGGGGGCTAGCACAGATACGCAGTATTTT
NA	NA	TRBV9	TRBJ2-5	CASSGGDLNPGTQYF	TGTGCCAGCAGCGGGGGGGACCTGAACCCAGGGACCCAGTACTTC
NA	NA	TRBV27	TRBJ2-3	CAIQPTGVRSTDTQYF	TGTGCCATCCAACCGACTGGTGTCAGAAGCACAGATACGCAGTATTTT
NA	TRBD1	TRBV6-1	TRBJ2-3	CASCERTGVDTQYF	TGTGCCAGCTGTGAAAGGACAGGTGTGGATACGCAGTATTTT
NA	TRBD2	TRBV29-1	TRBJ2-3	CSVARLAANTDTQYF	TGCAGCGTCGCCCGACTAGCCGCTAACACAGATACGCAGTATTTT
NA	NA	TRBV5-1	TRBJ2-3	CTSSLKTDTQYF	TGCACCAGCAGCTTGAAAACAGATACGCAGTATTTT
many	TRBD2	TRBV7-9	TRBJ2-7	CASSSARGRRTSGYEQYF	TGTGCCAGCAGCTCAGCGAGGGGACGGAGGACTAGCGGCTACGAGCAGTACTTC
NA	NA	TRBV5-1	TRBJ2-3	CASGHPGMDTQYF	TGCGCCAGCGGGCATCCGGGGATGGATACGCAGTATTTT
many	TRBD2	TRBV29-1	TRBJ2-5	CSVRRLAEATETQYF	TGCAGCGTCCGTAGACTAGCGGAGGCGACAGAGACCCAGTACTTC
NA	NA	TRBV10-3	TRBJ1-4	CATQGGALNEKLFF	TGTGCCACCCAAGGAGGGGCGCTTAATGAAAAACTGTTTTTT
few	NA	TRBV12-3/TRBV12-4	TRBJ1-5	CASSLLGREGYSNQPQHF	TGTGCCAGCAGTTTATTGGGACGCGAGGGCTATAGCAATCAGCCCCAGCATTTT
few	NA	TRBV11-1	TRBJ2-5	CASSFQGFPLETQYF	TGTGCCAGCAGCTTTCAGGGTTTCCCTCTAGAGACCCAGTACTTC
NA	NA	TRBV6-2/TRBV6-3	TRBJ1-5	CASSYLQLGAQHF	TGTGCCAGCAGTTACCTTCAGTTAGGGGCCCAGCATTTT
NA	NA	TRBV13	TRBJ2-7	CASSLGLGSSSSYEQYF	TGTGCCAGCAGCTTAGGCCTCGGTAGCAGCAGCTCCTACGAGCAGTACTTC
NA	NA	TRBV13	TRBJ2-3	CASSSTRLMMLDTQYF	TGTGCCAGCAGTTCTACCCGGTTGATGATGCTGGATACGCAGTATTTT
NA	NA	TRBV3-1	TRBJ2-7	CASSQTPYEQYF	TGTGCCAGCAGCCAAACACCCTACGAGCAGTACTTC
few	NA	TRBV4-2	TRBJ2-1	CASSLSQGRDEQFF	TGTGCCAGCAGCCTTTCCCAGGGGAGGGATGAGCAGTTCTTC
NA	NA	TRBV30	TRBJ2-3	CAWVETYTDTQYF	TGTGCCTGGGTCGAGACGTACACGGATACGCAGTATTTT
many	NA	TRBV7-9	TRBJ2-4	CASSLGGLIQYF	TGTGCCAGCAGCTTAGGTGGACTCATTCAGTACTTC
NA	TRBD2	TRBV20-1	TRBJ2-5	CSASGLVQETQYF	TGCAGTGCTAGCGGACTAGTCCAAGAGACCCAGTACTTC
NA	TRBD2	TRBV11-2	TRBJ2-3	CASSLARPAGDTDTQYF	TGTGCCAGCAGCTTAGCCCGACCAGCGGGGGATACAGATACGCAGTATTTT
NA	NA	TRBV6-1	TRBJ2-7	CASTLGRSSYEQYF	TGTGCCAGCACTTTGGGGCGAAGCTCCTACGAGCAGTACTTC
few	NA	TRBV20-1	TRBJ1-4	CSAKHTTNEKLFF	TGCAGTGCCAAACATACAACTAATGAAAAACTGTTTTTT
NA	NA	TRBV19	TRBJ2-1	CASSIGGAGHTPYNEQFF	TGTGCCAGTAGTATCGGGGGCGCCGGCCACACTCCCTACAATGAGCAGTTCTTC
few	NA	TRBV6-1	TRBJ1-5	CASSAQGIGQPQHF	TGTGCCAGCAGTGCACAGGGAATCGGTCAGCCCCAGCATTTT
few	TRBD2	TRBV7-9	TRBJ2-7	CASSPGSSGIFDEQYF	TGTGCCAGCAGCCCGGGGAGCAGCGGGATTTTCGACGAGCAGTACTTC
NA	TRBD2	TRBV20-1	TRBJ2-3	CSASRGTSGTDTQYF	TGCAGTGCTAGTCGCGGGACTAGCGGCACAGATACGCAGTATTTT
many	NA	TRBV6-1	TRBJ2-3	CASEKSSGSTDTQYF	TGTGCCTCCGAGAAGTCGAGCGGAAGCACAGATACGCAGTATTTT
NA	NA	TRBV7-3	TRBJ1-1	CASSLSEGEAFF	TGTGCCAGCAGCTTAAGCGAGGGGGAAGCTTTCTTT
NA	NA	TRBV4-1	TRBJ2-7	CASSQREGATPPYEQYF	TGCGCCAGCAGCCAACGTGAAGGAGCGACTCCCCCCTACGAGCAGTACTTC
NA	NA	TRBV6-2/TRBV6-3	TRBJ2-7	CASSYPWFGRPYEQYF	TGTGCCAGCAGTTACCCTTGGTTTGGGAGGCCCTACGAGCAGTACTTC
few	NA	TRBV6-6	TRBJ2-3	CASSYTPPGTDTQYF	TGTGCCAGCAGTTACACTCCTCCGGGTACAGATACGCAGTATTTT
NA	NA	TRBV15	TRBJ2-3	CATSRRGIADTQYF	TGTGCCACCAGCAGACGCGGGATAGCAGATACGCAGTATTTT
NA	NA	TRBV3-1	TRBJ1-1	CASSPNFGTEAFF	TGTGCCAGCAGCCCCAACTTCGGGACTGAAGCTTTCTTT